The clone carrying this T cell receptor beta chain was counted once. The antigen is unknown. TCRdb's table, derived via immunoSEQ multiplex PCR, lists solely in-frame clones and lacks some. The data show about 190,000 clones, 90% to 95% seen once. Germline V gives CDR1 SGHNT, CDR2 YYREEE (reference sequence). The CDR3 is 15 residues long. V dropped 4 bases and J dropped 3; count of bases not matched to a gene: 4. The sample is drawn from a study of T cell responses to AZD1222 COVID-19 vaccine. Study context: Second-dose groups at about 4 or about 12 weeks were pooled. Study-level findings and limits: Donors, mostly white British, included more females; clonal diversity was possibly underestimated. After two AZD1222 doses, spike-specific TCR breadth and depth rose versus day 0. Spike-wide vaccine-associated CD4 TCRs dominated at 160-218 and 743-854.

The sequence derives from an adult in good health. V usage is TRBV5-4 and J usage is TRBJ2-7; TRBD2 matches 13 bases. The specimen comprised peripheral blood, sampled on day 0 of AZD1222 vaccination. The CDR3 DNA reads as TGTGCCAGCAGCGGGACTAGCGGGGAATTCTACGAGCAGTACTTC. Residues: CASSGTSGEFYEQYF. Looking up the rest from reference TRBV5-4 and TRBJ2-7 gives the full variable domain: ETGVTQSPTHLIKTRGQQVTLRCSSQSGHNTVSWYQQALGQGPQFIFQYYREEENGRGNFPPRFSGLQFPNYSSELNVNALELDDSALYLCASSGTSGEFYEQYFGPGTRLTVT.